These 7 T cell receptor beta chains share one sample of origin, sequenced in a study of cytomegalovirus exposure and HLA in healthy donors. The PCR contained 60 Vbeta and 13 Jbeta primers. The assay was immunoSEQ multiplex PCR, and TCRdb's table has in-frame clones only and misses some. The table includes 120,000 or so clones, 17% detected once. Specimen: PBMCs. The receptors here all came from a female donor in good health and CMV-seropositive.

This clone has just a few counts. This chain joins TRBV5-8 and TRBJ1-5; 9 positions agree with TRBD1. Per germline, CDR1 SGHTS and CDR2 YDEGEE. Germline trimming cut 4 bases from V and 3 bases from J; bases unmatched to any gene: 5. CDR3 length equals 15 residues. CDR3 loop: CASSAGTGINQPQHF. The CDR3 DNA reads TGTGCCAGCAGCGCCGGGACAGGGATCAATCAGCCCCAGCATTTT.

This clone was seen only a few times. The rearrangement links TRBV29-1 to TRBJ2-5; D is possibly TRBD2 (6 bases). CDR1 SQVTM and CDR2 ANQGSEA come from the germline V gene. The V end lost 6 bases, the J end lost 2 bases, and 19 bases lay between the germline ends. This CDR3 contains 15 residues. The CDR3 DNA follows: TGCAGCGTCCTTGGGACGCCTAGCGATCAAGAGACCCAGTACTTC. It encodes CSVLGTPSDQETQYF.

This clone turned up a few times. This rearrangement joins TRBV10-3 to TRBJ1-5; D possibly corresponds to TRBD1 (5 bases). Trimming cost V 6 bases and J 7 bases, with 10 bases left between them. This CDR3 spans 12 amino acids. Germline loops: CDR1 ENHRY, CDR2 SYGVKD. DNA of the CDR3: TGTGCCATCAGCCGGGGGGAACAGCCCCAGCATTTT. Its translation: CAISRGEQPQHF.

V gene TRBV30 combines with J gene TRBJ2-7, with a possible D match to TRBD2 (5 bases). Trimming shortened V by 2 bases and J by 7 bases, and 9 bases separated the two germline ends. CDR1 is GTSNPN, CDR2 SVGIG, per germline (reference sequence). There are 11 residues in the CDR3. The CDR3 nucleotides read TGTGCCTGGAGTCACGGGGTTGAGCAGTACTTC. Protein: CAWSHGVEQYF.

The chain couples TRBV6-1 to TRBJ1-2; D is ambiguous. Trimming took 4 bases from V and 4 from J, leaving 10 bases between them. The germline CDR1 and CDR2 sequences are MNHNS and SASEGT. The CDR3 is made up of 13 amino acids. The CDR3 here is CASSGALVYGYTF. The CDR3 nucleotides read TGTGCCAGCAGTGGCGCTCTCGTCTATGGCTACACCTTC.

CDR3 sequence (DNA): TGCGCCAGCAGCCAAACGACAGAGAACACTGAAGCTTTCTTT. Protein sequence: CASSQTTENTEAFF. V and J are TRBV4-3 and TRBJ1-1, with D perhaps matching TRBD1 (5 bases). CDR1 is LGHNA, CDR2 YSLEER, per germline. The CDR3 spans 14 residues. V was cut by 2 bases and J by 1 base, with 8 bases left in between.

The CDR3 region is CASIVTWDRNYGYTF. The CDR3 DNA reads as TGTGCCAGCATCGTTACTTGGGACAGGAACTATGGCTACACCTTC. The rearrangement joins TRBV6-1 to TRBJ1-2; 8 nucleotides agree with TRBD1. The CDR3 covers 15 residues. In germline, CDR1 is MNHNS, CDR2 SASEGT. V trimming: 7 bases; J trimming: 2 bases; junction bases outside the gene matches: 9.